A single sample is the source of the 7 T cell receptor beta chains below, sequenced in a study of blood T cell repertoires in COVID-19. TCRdb's table, derived via immunoSEQ multiplex PCR, lists solely in-frame clones and lacks some. Here the sample spans some 100,000 clones, more than 85% being singletons. The sequenced sample consisted of peripheral blood. The source of these receptors is a man aged 60-69 years with acute or convalescent COVID-19.

The rearrangement uses TRBV28 and TRBJ2-3, with 8 bases that match TRBD2. The CDR3 consists of 15 residues. The germline gives CDR1 MDHEN, CDR2 SYDVKM. V dropped 3 bases and J dropped 1; count of bases not matched to a gene: 3. CDR3 protein: CASSFSGVGTDTQYF. DNA of the CDR3: TGTGCCAGCAGTTTTAGCGGGGTGGGCACAGATACGCAGTATTTT. The full variable domain, rest sourced from reference TRBV28 and TRBJ2-3, is DVKVTQSSRYLVKRTGEKVFLECVQDMDHENMFWYRQDPGLGLRLIYFSYDVKMKEKGDIPEGYSVSREKKERFSLILESASTNQTSMYLCASSFSGVGTDTQYFGPGTRLTVL.

The chain recombines TRBV7-9 with TRBJ2-5; possibly TRBD2 for D (5 bases). V shed 5 bases and J shed 3 bases, with 10 bases lying between them. The CDR3 contains 13 residues. Germline V gene lookup returns CDR1 SEHNR and CDR2 FQNEAQ (reference sequence). The CDR3 nucleotides read TGTGCCAGCAGCCAGGACTTAAAAGAGACCCAGTACTTC. This gives the protein CASSQDLKETQYF.

V and J are TRBV2 and TRBJ1-4, with 9 bases matching TRBD1. The germline V gene encodes CDR1 SNHLY and CDR2 FYNNEI. The V gene end was trimmed by 5 bases and the J gene end by 11 bases; junction bases not matched to a gene: 3. The CDR3 runs to 12 residues. CDR3: CASSSDRGKLFF. The CDR3 coding sequence is TGTGCCAGCAGTTCTGACAGGGGGAAACTGTTTTTT.

The genes are TRBV21-1 and TRBJ2-1; the table's D call, TRBD2, was not checked against the DNA. TRBV21-1 is listed as a pseudogene. The CDR3 runs 18 residues. This CDR3 reads CASSKKALLAGSYNEQFF. The CDR3, as DNA: TGTGCCAGCAGCAAAAAGGCCCTTCTAGCGGGAAGCTACAATGAGCAGTTCTTC.

The chain joins TRBV7-9 to TRBJ2-1, with 12 nucleotides matching TRBD1. The ends lost 5 bases at V and 7 bases at J; junction bases unmatched: 6. CDR1 is SEHNR and CDR2 is FQNEAQ in the germline V gene (reference sequence). The CDR3 is made up of 15 amino acids. The chain's CDR3 is CASSHGTGGRNEQFF. CDR3 DNA sequence: TGTGCCAGCAGCCATGGGACAGGGGGCAGGAATGAGCAGTTCTTC.

V and J are TRBV6-6 and TRBJ1-3; 8 positions agree with TRBD1. CDR1 is MNHNY, CDR2 SVGAGI, per germline (reference sequence). The CDR3 is 16 amino acids. The ends lost 2 bases at V and 4 bases at J; junction bases unmatched: 7. CDR3 DNA sequence: TGTGCCAGCAGTTACCCTACACAGGGGGACGGAAACACCATATATTTT. Translating gives CASSYPTQGDGNTIYF.

V is TRBV7-9 and J is TRBJ2-3; possible D gene TRBD2, 5 bases. CDR1 is SEHNR, CDR2 FQNEAQ, per germline (reference sequence). Trimming cost V 4 bases and J 3 bases, with 11 bases left between them. The CDR3 has 14 amino acids. CDR3 coding DNA: TGTGCCAGCAGCTCTTGGACTTCAACAGATACGCAGTATTTT. Translated: CASSSWTSTDTQYF.